The 9 T cell receptor beta chains below were found in one sample sequenced in a study of T-cell reconstitution after alpha-beta-depleted transplantation in children. Researchers prepared the TCRbeta library using unique molecular identifiers, the study reports. A single record per CDR3 protein comes from TCRdb applying MiXCR to the PCR reads. The sample shows a few hundred thousand distinct CDR3 sequences, about an eighth of them seen only once. The source material was PBMCs, sampled from the stem cell graft. The receptors were gathered from a human donor who donated a stem cell graft to a child with Fanconi anemia.

This chain links TRBV5-1 with TRBJ2-3; D may be TRBD1 or TRBD2 (5 bases each). This CDR3 has 15 residues. Per germline, CDR1 SGHRS and CDR2 YFSETQ. V was cut by 0 bases and J by 2 bases, with 10 bases left in between. The CDR3 loop reads CASSLAQGVTDTQYF. The DNA for the CDR3 is TGCGCCAGCAGCTTGGCGCAGGGAGTCACAGATACGCAGTATTTT.

This clonotype was detected ten times or more. The gene calls are TRBV5-1 and TRBJ2-2; TRBD1 or TRBD2 may be the D gene (5 bases each). Germline V gene lookup returns CDR1 SGHRS and CDR2 YFSETQ. The CDR3 spans 16 residues. The ends were cut back, 1 base at V and 4 bases at J, with 14 bases in the middle. In DNA form, the CDR3 reads TGCGCCAGCAGCTTGAGTCCGGTTGGGGGCACCGGGGAGCTGTTTTTT. Encoded protein: CASSLSPVGGTGELFF.

The V call is TRBV6-2 or TRBV6-3, the J call TRBJ1-1; no reliable D call. Trimming left V 5 bases short and J 2 bases short, with 12 bases between. In germline, CDR1 is MNHEY, CDR2 SVGEGT. CDR3 length: 14 amino acids. The CDR3 region has the DNA TGTGCCAGCAGTGTCAAGAGAGTTAACACTGAAGCTTTCTTT. Protein: CASSVKRVNTEAFF.

There are a few counts of this clonotype. The V call is TRBV4-3, the J call TRBJ2-3; D call uncertain. CDR3 length: 14 residues. Trimming removed 0 bases from V and 2 bases from J, with 6 bases in between. The germline gives CDR1 LGHNA, CDR2 YSLEER. The CDR3 DNA reads as TGCGCCAGCAGCCAAGATGGGCTCACAGATACGCAGTATTTT. It specifies CASSQDGLTDTQYF.

The sample holds many counts of this clonotype. The J gene is TRBJ2-5, the V gene TRBV18, with D perhaps matching TRBD1 (6 bases). V shed 1 base and J shed 5 bases, with 8 bases lying between them. Looked up from germline, CDR1 is KGHSH and CDR2 is LQKENI. This CDR3 region has 13 residues. DNA of the CDR3: TGTGCCAGCTCACCACGGCAGGGGGAGACCCAGTACTTC. It codes for CASSPRQGETQYF.

This clonotype was counted a single time. V gene TRBV5-1 combines with J gene TRBJ2-3; TRBD2 matches 14 bases. The V gene's germline CDR1 is SGHRS and CDR2 YFSETQ. Trimming cost V 4 bases and J 5 bases; bases outside gene matches: 6. The CDR3 sequence is 16 residues long. CDR3: CASSVGLAGGIDTQYF. The CDR3 bases are TGCGCCAGCAGCGTAGGACTAGCGGGGGGAATAGATACGCAGTATTTT. The full variable domain, completed using reference TRBV5-1 and TRBJ2-3, is KAGVTQTPRYLIKTRGQQVTLSCSPISGHRSVSWYQQTPGQGLQFLFEYFSETQRNKGNFPGRFSGRQFSNSRSEMNVSTLELGDSALYLCASSVGLAGGIDTQYFGPGTRLTVL.

Here the CDR3 reads CASSFSQRERSTQYF. The CDR3 nucleotides read TGTGCCAGCAGCTTCTCCCAGCGCGAGCGCAGTACGCAGTATTTT. The gene calls are TRBV5-6 and TRBJ2-3; D unclear. The CDR3 has 15 residues. The V end was cut by 2 bases, the J end by 8 bases, with 18 bases between. CDR1 is SGHDT, CDR2 YYEEEE, per germline.

This clonotype has a count of ten or more. The rearrangement links TRBV5-5 to TRBJ1-1; TRBD1 matches at 7 bases. Per germline, CDR1 SGHKS and CDR2 YYEKEE (reference sequence). The CDR3 has 14 residues. The V segment lost 2 bases and the J segment 4 bases; nucleotides outside the gene matches: 5. CDR3 sequence reads: CASSFRQGGTEAFF. CDR3 sequence (DNA): TGTGCCAGCAGCTTTAGGCAGGGGGGCACTGAAGCTTTCTTT.

CDR3 coding DNA: TGTGCCAGCAGTTTTCCCAGGCTAGGATCCGGGGAGCTGTTTTTT. Residues: CASSFPRLGSGELFF. The V call is TRBV12-3 or TRBV12-4, the J call TRBJ2-2; D is undetermined. This CDR3 has 15 amino acids. Trimming took off 3 bases at V and 6 bases at J, with 14 bases between the two ends.